The clone carrying this T cell receptor beta chain showed up many times. The entry originates in a study of T cells of healthy individuals. CDR1 KGHSH and CDR2 LQKENI come from the germline V gene. The CDR3 totals 15 residues. Trimming removed 2 bases from V and 8 bases from J, with 15 bases in between. TCRdb ran MiXCR on the 5' RACE reads and lists one entry per CDR3 protein. The sample contains 65,000 to 95,000 distinct CDR3 sequences, around 5.1% of which appear only once. This sequence joins TRBV18 and TRBJ1-4; TRBD1 is a possible D gene (5 bases). This clonotype originated in a female donor in good health. CDR3 sequence (DNA): TGTGCCAGCTCACCAGACAGACCCGCATGGGAAAAACTGTTTTTT. Encoded protein: CASSPDRPAWEKLFF.